This TCR beta chain emerged from a study of blood T cell repertoires in COVID-19. About the study: Samples representing acute and convalescent COVID-19 were sourced from the United States, Italy and Spain. The analysed material was cDNA or gDNA that came from T cells, B-cell-depleted T cells, or PBMCs.

On this clone: The same CDR3 arises from other DNA sequences in this sample as well.

Seattle patients were enrolled during active infection and followed longitudinally. In the authors' methods: Counts of nucleated cells, estimated from reference gene primer amplification, were obtained. Clones were read by immunoSEQ multiplex PCR, and TCRdb kept only the in-frame ones, dropping some. The V and J calls and clone size are taken from that table; D and trimming were inferred from the DNA. This sample has about 260,000 clones, with more than 90% found just once. The CDR3 spans 13 residues. V was trimmed by 0 bases and J by 8 bases, leaving 10 bases between them. Germline CDR1 and CDR2: LGHDT and YNNKEL (reference sequence).

The material sequenced was peripheral blood. The genes are TRBV3-1 (or the pseudogene TRBV3-2) and TRBJ1-2; D is uncertain. The sequence was collected from a person between 18 and 35 years old with COVID-19, enrolled during active disease. Written as DNA, the CDR3 is TGTGCCAGCAGCCAAGACCGCGGATACGGCTACACCTTC. Its protein product is CASSQDRGYGYTF.